A selection of T cell receptor beta chains follows, all from one sample in a study of shared clonotypes between healthy human individuals. Here immunoSEQ multiplex PCR was the method, and the copy in TCRdb shows in-frame clones only, minus some. The table has 200,000 to 250,000 clones, approximately 70% seen once. The sequencing input was memory CD4+ T cells sorted from blood. All receptors come from a man aged 25 to 45 in good health. CDR3s include the opening cysteine and the closing phenylalanine or tryptophan. The D gene is left open where the match is weak. Clone size is not always given. Where it is, it says once, few, many or a class for expanded clones.

J,size,V,D,DNA,CDR3
TRBJ2-1,-,TRBV18,-,TGTGCCAGCTCACGGGAGAACTCCTACAATGAGCAGTTCTTC,CASSRENSYNEQFF
TRBJ2-1,-,TRBV5-1,TRBD1,TGCGCCAGCAGCTTGGTTCCGGGACAGGGAGACAATGAGCAGTTCTTC,CASSLVPGQGDNEQFF
TRBJ1-1,-,TRBV5-8,-,TGTGCCAGCAGGAGAACAGGGAGGCTCGGGAGCACTGAAGCTTTCTTT,CASRRTGRLGSTEAFF
TRBJ2-7,few,TRBV29-1,TRBD1,TGCAGCGCTGCCAGGGGGAATGGGGACGAGCAGTACTTC,CSAARGNGDEQYF
TRBJ1-3,few,TRBV30,-,TGTGCCTGGCAATCATTCTCTGGAAACACCATATATTTT,CAWQSFSGNTIYF
TRBJ2-7,-,TRBV5-4,-,TGTGCCAGCAGCGATGCCAAACCTGGCTACGAGCAGTACTTC,CASSDAKPGYEQYF
TRBJ2-2,-,TRBV5-1,TRBD1,TGCGCCAGCAGCCCTCGGGGGACAGGGATGAATCGGGTGTCCACCGGGGAGCTGTTTTTT,CASSPRGTGMNRVSTGELFF
TRBJ2-5,-,TRBV19,-,TGTGCCAGTAGTATACATCACAGCCAACAAGAGACCCAGTACTTC,CASSIHHSQQETQYF
TRBJ2-2,-,TRBV7-2,TRBD1,TGTGCCAGCAGCCCCCTCGGGACAGCGTCCGGGGAGCTGTTTTTT,CASSPLGTASGELFF
TRBJ2-3,-,TRBV6-6,-,TGTGCCAGCAGCAGGACAGCAGATACGCAGTATTTT,CASSRTADTQYF
TRBJ1-1,-,TRBV19,TRBD1,TGTGCCAGTAGTTCCCCCGGACAGGTCGCTGAAGCTTTCTTT,CASSSPGQVAEAFF
TRBJ2-7,-,TRBV10-3,-,TGTGCCATCAGTGACGGTAGTCTCGAGCAGTACTTC,CAISDGSLEQYF
TRBJ2-7,-,TRBV11-2,-,TGTGCCAGCAGCTTAAAAAACGCGGCGGGGCGCCGCTACGAGCAGTACTTC,CASSLKNAAGRRYEQYF
TRBJ2-5,few,TRBV28,-,TGTGCCAGCACCTCATTTACAGGGTTACAAGAGACCCAGTACTTC,CASTSFTGLQETQYF
TRBJ2-1,-,TRBV29-1,-,TGCAGCGTTGCTAACAATGAGCAGTTCTTC,CSVANNEQFF
TRBJ2-7,-,TRBV7-9,-,TGTGCCAGCAGCACGAGAGACAGTAACTACGAGCAGTACTTC,CASSTRDSNYEQYF
TRBJ2-1,-,TRBV7-2,TRBD2,TGTGCCAGCAGTCCTACTAGCGTGAAATACAATGAGCAGTTCTTC,CASSPTSVKYNEQFF
TRBJ1-1,-,TRBV6-1,TRBD1,TGTGCCAGCAGTGAAAACAGGGGATGGTCTGAAGCTTTCTTT,CASSENRGWSEAFF
TRBJ1-2,-,TRBV5-4,-,TGTGCCAGCAGCCTCAACCGGGAGGCCTATGGCTACACCTTC,CASSLNREAYGYTF
TRBJ1-1,-,TRBV6-6,TRBD1,TGTGCCAGCAGCCGGGACAGGGGAGTAATCACTGAAGCTTTCTTT,CASSRDRGVITEAFF
TRBJ2-4,once,TRBV11-1,TRBD2,TGTGCCAGCAGCCCCTCGGGACTAGCGGTAAACATTCAGTACTTC,CASSPSGLAVNIQYF
TRBJ2-7,-,TRBV5-1,TRBD2,TGCGCCAGCAGCGAGGGGCTAGCGGGGACCTACGAGCAGTACTTC,CASSEGLAGTYEQYF
TRBJ2-2,-,TRBV7-6,TRBD1,TGTGCCAGCAGCCTCAGGGGGCGGGGAGGCGGGGAGCTGTTTTTT,CASSLRGRGGGELFF
TRBJ1-4,once,TRBV28,-,TGTGCCAGCGGACGGGACTTTAATGAAAAACTGTTTTTT,CASGRDFNEKLFF
TRBJ2-3,-,TRBV19,TRBD2,TGTGCCAGTAGTGTGGATAGCGGGAGATGGATAGATACGCAGTATTTT,CASSVDSGRWIDTQYF
TRBJ2-7,-,TRBV28,-,TGTGCCAGCAGCCACTTTTACGAGCAGTACTTC,CASSHFYEQYF
TRBJ2-1,-,TRBV10-3,TRBD2,TGTGCCATCATGTCGCGGGAGACCCGGTACAATGAGCAGTTCTTC,CAIMSRETRYNEQFF
TRBJ2-1,-,TRBV2,-,TGTGCCAGCAGTGAAGCGGCAAATGAGCAGTTCTTC,CASSEAANEQFF
TRBJ2-7,few,TRBV7-8,TRBD1,TGTGCCAGCAGCGCTTACAGGGGGACGGGCTACGAGCAGTACTTC,CASSAYRGTGYEQYF
TRBJ2-5,-,TRBV5-1,-,TGCGCCAGCAGCTTGGATCCCGGTGAGACCCAGTACTTC,CASSLDPGETQYF
TRBJ2-7,-,TRBV11-2,TRBD2,TGTGCCAGCAGCTCATTCCGTACCTTGGCGGGAGAGACCTACGAGCAGTACTTC,CASSSFRTLAGETYEQYF
TRBJ1-1,-,TRBV27,-,TGTGCCAGCAGTTTCCGACAGGCCACAGGGGAAGCTTTCTTT,CASSFRQATGEAFF
TRBJ2-2,-,TRBV7-2,TRBD2,TGTGCCAGCAGTCCGCTAGCGGGTACGAACACCGGGGAGCTGTTTTTT,CASSPLAGTNTGELFF
TRBJ1-2,-,TRBV19,-,TGTGCCAGTAGTGACAGGATGTATGGCTACACCTTC,CASSDRMYGYTF
TRBJ2-7,-,TRBV4-2,-,TGTGCCAGCAGCCCTCAAGTGGAGACCCTCCGCTACGAGCAGTACTTC,CASSPQVETLRYEQYF
TRBJ2-3,once,TRBV11-2,TRBD2,TGTGCCAGCAGCCCCAATGGAGCGGGGGCCCCAGATACGCAGTATTTT,CASSPNGAGAPDTQYF
TRBJ1-2,few,TRBV10-2,TRBD1,TGCGCCACCGGATCGGGACAGGGGGCCGTAGGCTACACCTTC,CATGSGQGAVGYTF
TRBJ2-2,-,TRBV18,-,TGTGCCAGCTCACCGACCCTGGGGCTGTTTTTT,CASSPTLGLFF
TRBJ2-5,-,TRBV6-5,-,TGTGCCAGCAGTTCGACAGCTAACCAAGAGACCCAGTACTTC,CASSSTANQETQYF
TRBJ2-3,-,TRBV5-6,TRBD1,TGTGCCAGCAGCGGAAAACGGACAGGAGTCCGCACAGATACGCAGTATTTT,CASSGKRTGVRTDTQYF
TRBJ1-1,few,TRBV7-2,-,TGTGCCAGCAGCTTAAGGAGACAGTCGAACACTGAAGCTTTCTTT,CASSLRRQSNTEAFF
TRBJ2-3,-,TRBV10-1,TRBD2,TGCGCCAGCAGTTTAGGACTAGCGGGCACAGATACGCAGTATTTT,CASSLGLAGTDTQYF
TRBJ2-5,few,TRBV29-1,TRBD2,TGCAGCTCCTCCCCAGCGGGAGAGGCCCAGTACTTC,CSSSPAGEAQYF
TRBJ1-4,-,TRBV7-2,-,TGTGCCAGCAGCTCAAGCATGACTTATAGTGAAAAACTGTTTTTT,CASSSSMTYSEKLFF
TRBJ1-5,-,TRBV19,-,TGTGCCAGTAGTGGGTCGGGGGGCCATCAGCCCCAGCATTTT,CASSGSGGHQPQHF
TRBJ2-1,-,TRBV5-1,-,TGCGCCAGCAGCTCCGACAGCAATGAGCAGTTCTTC,CASSSDSNEQFF
TRBJ1-1,-,TRBV11-2,TRBD1,TGTGCCAGCAGCTTAGTAGCAGGGGGCACTGAAGCTTTCTTT,CASSLVAGGTEAFF
TRBJ1-2,-,TRBV28,TRBD1,TGTGCCAGCAGGGACGGGACAGGAGGGGTGGGAGGCTACACCTTC,CASRDGTGGVGGYTF
TRBJ1-3,-,TRBV6-5,-,TGTGCCAGCAGTTTGGTAGCGGGGAGCTCTGGAAACACCATATATTTT,CASSLVAGSSGNTIYF
TRBJ2-1,few,TRBV7-9,TRBD2,TGTGCCAGCAGCTTAGGGTTAGCGGGAGGGTACAATGAGCAGTTCTTC,CASSLGLAGGYNEQFF
TRBJ2-3,few,TRBV6-5,TRBD2,TGTGCCAGCAGCACACCGGGGGGGGGCACAGATACGCAGTATTTT,CASSTPGGGTDTQYF
TRBJ2-3,-,TRBV9,-,TGTGCCAGCAGCATACAACATCCCACAGATACGCAGTATTTT,CASSIQHPTDTQYF
TRBJ2-7,-,TRBV7-9,-,TGTGCCAGCAGCGAATACACGAGCTCCTACGAGCAGTACTTC,CASSEYTSSYEQYF
TRBJ2-4,few,TRBV6-1,-,TGTGCCAGCTCGCCCAAAAACATTCAGTACTTC,CASSPKNIQYF
TRBJ2-3,once,TRBV15,-,TGTGCCACCAGCAGATATGGGGACCCCCGGAGCACAGATACGCAGTATTTT,CATSRYGDPRSTDTQYF
TRBJ2-7,-,TRBV21-1,-,TGTGCCAGCCCCCAGGGTGGCGTGTGGACCTACGAGCAGTACTTC,CASPQGGVWTYEQYF
TRBJ2-1,-,TRBV4-2,TRBD2,TGTGCCAGCAGCCAGACTAGCGGGAAAAGCTCCTACAATGAGCAGTTCTTC,CASSQTSGKSSYNEQFF